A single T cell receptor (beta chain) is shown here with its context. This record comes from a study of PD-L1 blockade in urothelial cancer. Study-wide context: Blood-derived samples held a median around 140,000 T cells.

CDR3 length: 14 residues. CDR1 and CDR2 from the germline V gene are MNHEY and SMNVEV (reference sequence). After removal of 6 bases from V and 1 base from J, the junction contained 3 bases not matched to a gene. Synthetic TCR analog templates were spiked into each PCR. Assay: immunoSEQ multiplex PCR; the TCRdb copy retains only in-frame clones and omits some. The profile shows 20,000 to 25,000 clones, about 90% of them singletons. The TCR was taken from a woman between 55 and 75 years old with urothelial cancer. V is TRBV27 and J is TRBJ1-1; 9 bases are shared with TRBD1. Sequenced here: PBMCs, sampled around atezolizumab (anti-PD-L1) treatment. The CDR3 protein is CASRGQGQNTEAFF. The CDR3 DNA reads TGTGCCAGCAGAGGACAGGGGCAGAACACTGAAGCTTTCTTT.